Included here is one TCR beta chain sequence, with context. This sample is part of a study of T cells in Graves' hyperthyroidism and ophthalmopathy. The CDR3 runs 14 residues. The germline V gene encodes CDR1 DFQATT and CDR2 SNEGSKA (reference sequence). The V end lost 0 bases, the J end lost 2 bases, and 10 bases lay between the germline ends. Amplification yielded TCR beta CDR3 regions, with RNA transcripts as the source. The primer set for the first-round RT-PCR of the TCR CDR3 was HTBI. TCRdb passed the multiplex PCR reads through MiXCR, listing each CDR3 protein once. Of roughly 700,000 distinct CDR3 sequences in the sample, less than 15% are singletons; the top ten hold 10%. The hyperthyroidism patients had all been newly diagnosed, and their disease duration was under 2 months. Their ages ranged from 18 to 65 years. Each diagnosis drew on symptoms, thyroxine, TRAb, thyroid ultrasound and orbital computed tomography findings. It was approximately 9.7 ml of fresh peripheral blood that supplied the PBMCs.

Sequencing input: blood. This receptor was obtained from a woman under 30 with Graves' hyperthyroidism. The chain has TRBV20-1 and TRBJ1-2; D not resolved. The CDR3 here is CSARDRAPNYGYTF. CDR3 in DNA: TGCAGTGCTAGAGATCGGGCCCCCAACTATGGCTACACCTTC.